A selection of T cell receptor beta chains follows, all from one sample in a study of cytomegalovirus exposure and HLA in healthy donors. Profiled with immunoSEQ multiplex PCR; TCRdb holds only in-frame clones, not every one. The table records approximately 120,000 clones, about 80% of them present only once. Source material: PBMCs. The origin of the receptors is a human donor in good health. Both conserved end residues are part of each CDR3. The D gene is left open where the match is weak. The size entry is marked missing in some rows and otherwise reads once, few, many or a size class.

clone_size: few
j_call: TRBJ2-1
d_call: TRBD2
v_call: TRBV11-3
cdr3_aa: CASSLEGGGNNEQFF
cdr3_nt: TGTGCCAGCAGCTTAGAGGGGGGGGGAAACAATGAGCAGTTCTTC

clone_size: NA
j_call: TRBJ2-7
d_call: TRBD1
v_call: TRBV6-6
cdr3_aa: CASTNEGQGAYEQYF
cdr3_nt: TGTGCCAGCACCAACGAGGGACAGGGGGCCTACGAGCAGTACTTC

clone_size: NA
j_call: TRBJ1-2
d_call: TRBD1
v_call: TRBV5-1
cdr3_aa: CASSPGQDRGYGYTF
cdr3_nt: TGCGCCAGCAGCCCCGGGCAAGACAGGGGTTATGGCTACACCTTC

clone_size: NA
j_call: TRBJ1-2
d_call: NA
v_call: TRBV11-2
cdr3_aa: CASSLGQTLYGYTF
cdr3_nt: TGTGCCAGCAGCTTAGGACAGACACTCTATGGCTACACCTTC

clone_size: NA
j_call: TRBJ2-7
d_call: TRBD1
v_call: TRBV5-8
cdr3_aa: CASSSRDRGGYEQYF
cdr3_nt: TGTGCCAGCAGCTCCCGGGACAGGGGAGGGTACGAGCAGTACTTC

clone_size: few
j_call: TRBJ2-1
d_call: NA
v_call: TRBV2
cdr3_aa: CASSEDRGGYNEQFF
cdr3_nt: TGTGCCAGCAGTGAAGACAGGGGGGGGTACAATGAGCAGTTCTTC

clone_size: NA
j_call: TRBJ1-6
d_call: NA
v_call: TRBV30
cdr3_aa: CAWSVPGIDSPLHF
cdr3_nt: TGTGCCTGGAGTGTACCAGGGATCGATTCACCCCTCCACTTT

clone_size: NA
j_call: TRBJ1-2
d_call: TRBD1
v_call: TRBV2
cdr3_aa: CASSPRDRGGYGYTF
cdr3_nt: TGTGCCAGCAGCCCCCGGGACAGGGGCGGGTATGGCTACACCTTC

clone_size: NA
j_call: TRBJ2-2
d_call: NA
v_call: TRBV7-3
cdr3_aa: CASSSLPLVANTGELFF
cdr3_nt: TGTGCCAGCAGCTCCCTACCACTTGTTGCGAACACCGGGGAGCTGTTTTTT

clone_size: few
j_call: TRBJ1-5
d_call: TRBD1
v_call: TRBV28
cdr3_aa: CATESTGFQPQHF
cdr3_nt: TGTGCCACCGAGTCGACAGGGTTTCAGCCCCAGCATTTT

clone_size: NA
j_call: TRBJ1-2
d_call: NA
v_call: TRBV5-6
cdr3_aa: CASSFAGSYGYTF
cdr3_nt: TGTGCCAGCAGCTTTGCAGGGTCCTATGGCTACACCTTC

clone_size: NA
j_call: TRBJ2-3
d_call: TRBD2
v_call: TRBV5-4
cdr3_aa: CASSSGGTSTDTQYF
cdr3_nt: TGTGCCAGCAGCAGCGGGGGGACTAGCACAGATACGCAGTATTTT

clone_size: NA
j_call: TRBJ1-1
d_call: NA
v_call: TRBV19
cdr3_aa: CASSTFRVGAEAFF
cdr3_nt: TGTGCCAGTAGCACATTCAGGGTTGGAGCTGAAGCTTTCTTT

clone_size: NA
j_call: TRBJ2-5
d_call: NA
v_call: TRBV7-2
cdr3_aa: CASSLFPGQETQYF
cdr3_nt: TGTGCCAGCAGCCTTTTTCCAGGACAAGAGACCCAGTACTTC

clone_size: NA
j_call: TRBJ2-2
d_call: TRBD2
v_call: TRBV28
cdr3_aa: CASSLSGRGREGSGELFF
cdr3_nt: TGTGCCAGCAGTTTATCGGGACGAGGGAGGGAGGGGTCCGGGGAGCTGTTTTTT

clone_size: NA
j_call: TRBJ2-2
d_call: TRBD1
v_call: TRBV11-3
cdr3_aa: CASSFSSDRVYTGELFF
cdr3_nt: TGTGCCAGCAGCTTCTCGTCGGACAGGGTTTACACCGGGGAGCTGTTTTTT

clone_size: NA
j_call: TRBJ1-2
d_call: NA
v_call: TRBV2
cdr3_aa: CASRTPGGSYAGYTF
cdr3_nt: TGTGCCAGCAGGACCCCGGGAGGGAGCTATGCTGGCTACACCTTC

clone_size: NA
j_call: TRBJ2-2
d_call: TRBD2
v_call: TRBV5-4
cdr3_aa: CASSRRTSGTTGELFF
cdr3_nt: TGTGCCAGCAGCAGGAGGACTAGCGGTACTACCGGGGAGCTGTTTTTT

clone_size: few
j_call: TRBJ1-3
d_call: TRBD1
v_call: TRBV7-7
cdr3_aa: CASSLETGPGNTIYF
cdr3_nt: TGTGCTAGCAGCTTAGAGACAGGGCCTGGAAACACCATATATTTT

clone_size: once
j_call: TRBJ1-1
d_call: TRBD1
v_call: TRBV5-1
cdr3_aa: CASSTQTGGATEAFF
cdr3_nt: TGCGCCAGCAGCACCCAGACAGGGGGTGCCACTGAAGCTTTCTTT

clone_size: few
j_call: TRBJ1-1
d_call: TRBD1
v_call: TRBV6-4
cdr3_aa: CASSRQGGEIPFF
cdr3_nt: TGTGCCAGCAGTCGACAGGGCGGTGAGATCCCTTTCTTT

clone_size: few
j_call: TRBJ2-3
d_call: TRBD2
v_call: TRBV28
cdr3_aa: CASSLLTLADNTDTQYF
cdr3_nt: TGTGCCAGCAGTTTACTGACACTAGCGGATAACACAGATACGCAGTATTTT

clone_size: NA
j_call: TRBJ2-7
d_call: NA
v_call: TRBV11-2
cdr3_aa: CASSPRRSSYEQYF
cdr3_nt: TGTGCCAGCAGCCCTCGCCGGAGCTCCTACGAGCAGTACTTC

clone_size: NA
j_call: TRBJ1-4
d_call: TRBD1
v_call: TRBV28
cdr3_aa: CASSHRDRVKKLFF
cdr3_nt: TGTGCCAGCAGCCACCGGGACAGGGTTAAAAAACTGTTTTTT

clone_size: NA
j_call: TRBJ2-7
d_call: NA
v_call: TRBV6-5
cdr3_aa: CASSKPGSMTDEQYF
cdr3_nt: TGTGCCAGCAGTAAGCCGGGATCAATGACCGACGAGCAGTACTTC

clone_size: NA
j_call: TRBJ2-7
d_call: NA
v_call: TRBV7-3
cdr3_aa: CASSLGPGVAYEQYF
cdr3_nt: TGTGCCAGCAGCTTAGGTCCAGGGGTTGCCTACGAGCAGTACTTC

clone_size: NA
j_call: TRBJ2-7
d_call: TRBD1
v_call: TRBV5-1
cdr3_aa: CASSLGTGAREQYF
cdr3_nt: TGCGCCAGCAGCTTGGGGACAGGGGCGCGCGAGCAGTACTTC

clone_size: NA
j_call: TRBJ2-6
d_call: TRBD1
v_call: TRBV7-2
cdr3_aa: CASSIRGSNVLTF
cdr3_nt: TGTGCCAGCAGCATCAGGGGGTCCAACGTCCTGACTTTC

clone_size: NA
j_call: TRBJ2-1
d_call: TRBD1
v_call: TRBV14
cdr3_aa: CASSNWTGVTYNEQFF
cdr3_nt: TGTGCCAGCAGCAACTGGACAGGAGTCACCTACAATGAGCAGTTCTTC

clone_size: NA
j_call: TRBJ2-1
d_call: NA
v_call: TRBV27
cdr3_aa: CASSSPGSPYNEQFF
cdr3_nt: TGTGCCAGCAGTTCCCCCGGGAGCCCCTACAATGAGCAGTTCTTC

clone_size: NA
j_call: TRBJ1-2
d_call: NA
v_call: TRBV28
cdr3_aa: CASGGGYGYTF
cdr3_nt: TGTGCCAGCGGCGGTGGCTATGGCTACACCTTC